Ten or more counts support the clone carrying this T cell receptor (beta chain). What it binds is not known. This CDR3 is built from 13 residues. V gave up 6 bases and J gave up 7 bases, with 13 bases separating them. Libraries for TCR beta were made by quantitative 5'-RACE with molecular barcodes. TCRdb called the 5' RACE reads again in MiXCR, with one record for every CDR3 protein. The data hold 310,000 or so distinct CDR3 sequences, with roughly 20% observed a single time. These data originate in a study of CD8 T cells in ankylosing spondylitis. Overall study results and limits: Past research had described some motif variants in reactive arthritis synovial fluid and blood. Matched ankylosing spondylitis synovial fluid reportedly showed significant enrichment of disease-linked clones. What seemed typical of ankylosing spondylitis blood was a TCR beta motif built from roughly eight highly homologous variants.

The sample consisted of blood, either unsorted or a sorted T cell fraction (not recorded which). The receptor was isolated from a male donor with ankylosing spondylitis or in good health (not recorded which). The chain uses TRBV12-3 or TRBV12-4 and TRBJ1-5; the D gene is possibly TRBD1 (6 bases). CDR3 in amino acids: CASRLSGVQPQHF. The CDR3 DNA follows: TGTGCCAGCAGGCTCTCAGGGGTGCAGCCCCAGCATTTT.